Listed here is a single T cell receptor beta chain. Its cognate antigen is unknown. Assay: immunoSEQ multiplex PCR; the TCRdb copy retains only in-frame clones and omits some. Of about 67,000 clones listed, about 85% are singletons. The data were obtained in a study of OX40 agonist ivuxolimab in advanced cancers. Study background: Patients treated during dose escalation were battling hepatocellular carcinoma, melanoma, renal cell or head and neck cancer. Study-level findings and limits: Among T cells, CD8+ cells averaged more expanded clones than CD4+ cells.

Germline lookup yields CDR1 SGHRS and CDR2 YFSETQ. Trimming removed 4 bases at V and 5 bases at J, with 12 bases between. This CDR3 spans 13 amino acids. This chain links TRBV5-1 with TRBJ1-2; possibly TRBD1 for D (5 bases). The sequence was obtained from an adult with an advanced solid tumor such as melanoma, head and neck, liver or kidney cancer. This specimen consisted of CD4+ or CD8+ T cells sorted from blood, obtained in a trial of the OX40 agonist ivuxolimab. CDR3 residues: CASSPGLPYGYTF. CDR3 sequence (DNA): TGCGCCAGCAGCCCGGGACTCCCTTATGGCTACACCTTC. The full variable domain, its missing parts supplied by reference TRBV5-1 and TRBJ1-2, is KAGVTQTPRYLIKTRGQQVTLSCSPISGHRSVSWYQQTPGQGLQFLFEYFSETQRNKGNFPGRFSGRQFSNSRSEMNVSTLELGDSALYLCASSPGLPYGYTFGSGTRLTVV.